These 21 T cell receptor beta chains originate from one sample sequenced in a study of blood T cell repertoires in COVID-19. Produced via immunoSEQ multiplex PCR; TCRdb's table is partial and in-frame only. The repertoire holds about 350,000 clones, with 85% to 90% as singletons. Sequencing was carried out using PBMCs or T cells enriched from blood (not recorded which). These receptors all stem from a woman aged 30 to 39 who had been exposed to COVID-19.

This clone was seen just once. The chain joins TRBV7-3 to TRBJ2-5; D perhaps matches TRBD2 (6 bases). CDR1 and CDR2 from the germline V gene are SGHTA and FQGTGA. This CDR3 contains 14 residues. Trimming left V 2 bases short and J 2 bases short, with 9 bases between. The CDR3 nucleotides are TGTGCCAGCAGCTTAGACGGGAGACAAGAGACCCAGTACTTC. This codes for CASSLDGRQETQYF.

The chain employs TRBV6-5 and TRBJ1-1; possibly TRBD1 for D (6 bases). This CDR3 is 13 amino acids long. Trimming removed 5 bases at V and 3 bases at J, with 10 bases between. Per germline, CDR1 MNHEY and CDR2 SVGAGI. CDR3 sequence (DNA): TGTGCCAGCAGTACAGGGCCAGACACTGAAGCTTTCTTT. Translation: CASSTGPDTEAFF.

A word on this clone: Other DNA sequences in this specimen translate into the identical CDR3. In DNA form, the CDR3 reads TGTGCCAGCAGCCAAGAGGGGGGGAACTATGGCTACACCTTC. This codes for CASSQEGGNYGYTF. The chain couples TRBV3-1 (or the pseudogene TRBV3-2) to TRBJ1-2; TRBD1 is a possible D gene (5 bases). This CDR3 contains 14 residues. Germline V gene lookup returns CDR1 LGHDT and CDR2 YNNKEL (reference sequence). Trimming removed 0 bases at V and 2 bases at J, with 7 bases between.

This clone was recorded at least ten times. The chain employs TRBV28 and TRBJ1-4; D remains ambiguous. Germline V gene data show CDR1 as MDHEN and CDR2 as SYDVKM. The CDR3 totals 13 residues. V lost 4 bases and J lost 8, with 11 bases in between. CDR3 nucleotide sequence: TGTGCCAGCAGTTCATATCCTGGCGAAAAACTGTTTTTT. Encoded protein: CASSSYPGEKLFF.

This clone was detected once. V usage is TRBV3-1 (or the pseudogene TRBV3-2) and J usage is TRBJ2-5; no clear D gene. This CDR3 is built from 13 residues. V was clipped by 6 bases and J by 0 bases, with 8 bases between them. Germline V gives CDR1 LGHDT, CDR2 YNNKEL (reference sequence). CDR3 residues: CASSPSYQETQYF. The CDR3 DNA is TGTGCCAGCAGTCCCTCGTACCAAGAGACCCAGTACTTC.

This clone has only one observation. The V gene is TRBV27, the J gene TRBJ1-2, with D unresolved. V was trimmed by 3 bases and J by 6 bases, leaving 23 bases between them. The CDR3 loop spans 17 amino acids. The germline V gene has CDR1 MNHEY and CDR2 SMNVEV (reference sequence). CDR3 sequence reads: CASSFSPMAASGHGYTF. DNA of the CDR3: TGTGCCAGCAGTTTCTCACCTATGGCCGCTTCGGGTCATGGCTACACCTTC.

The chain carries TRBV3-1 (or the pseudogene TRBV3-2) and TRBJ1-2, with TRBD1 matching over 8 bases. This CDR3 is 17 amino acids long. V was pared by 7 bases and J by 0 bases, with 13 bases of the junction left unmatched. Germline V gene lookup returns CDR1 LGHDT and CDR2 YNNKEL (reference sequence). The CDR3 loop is CASTRDRTSPTNYGYTF. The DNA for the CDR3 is TGTGCCAGCACCCGGGACAGGACGAGCCCTACTAACTATGGCTACACCTTC.

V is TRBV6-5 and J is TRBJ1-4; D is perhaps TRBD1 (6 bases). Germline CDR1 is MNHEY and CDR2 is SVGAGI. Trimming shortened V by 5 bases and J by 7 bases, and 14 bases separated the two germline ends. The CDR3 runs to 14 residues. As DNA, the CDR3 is TGTGCCAGCAGTAGGGGGATAGGGTTTGAAAAACTGTTTTTT. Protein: CASSRGIGFEKLFF.

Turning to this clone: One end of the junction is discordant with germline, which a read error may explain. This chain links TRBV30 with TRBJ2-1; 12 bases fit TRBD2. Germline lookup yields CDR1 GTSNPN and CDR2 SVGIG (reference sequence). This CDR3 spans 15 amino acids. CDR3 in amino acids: CAWIRGLAGPNGQFF. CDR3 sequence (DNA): TGTGCCTGGATTCGGGGACTAGCGGGCCCCAATGGGCAGTTCTTC.

The chain's CDR3 is CASSLRGGLVAEAFF. In nucleotides, the CDR3 is TGTGCCAGCAGCCTAAGGGGGGGCCTAGTGGCTGAAGCTTTCTTT. The chain recombines TRBV3-1 (or the pseudogene TRBV3-2) with TRBJ1-1, with TRBD1 as a possible D gene (6 bases). The V gene lost 4 bases and the J gene lost 6 bases, with 18 bases spanning the gap. Germline values: CDR1 LGHDT, CDR2 YNNKEL (reference sequence). The CDR3 loop spans 15 amino acids.

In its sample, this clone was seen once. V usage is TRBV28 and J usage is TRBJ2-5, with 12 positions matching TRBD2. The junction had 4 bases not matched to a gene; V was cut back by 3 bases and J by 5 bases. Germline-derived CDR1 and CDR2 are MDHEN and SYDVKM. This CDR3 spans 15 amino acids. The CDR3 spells CASSLGLAGWETQYF. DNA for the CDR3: TGTGCCAGCAGTTTGGGACTAGCGGGTTGGGAGACCCAGTACTTC.

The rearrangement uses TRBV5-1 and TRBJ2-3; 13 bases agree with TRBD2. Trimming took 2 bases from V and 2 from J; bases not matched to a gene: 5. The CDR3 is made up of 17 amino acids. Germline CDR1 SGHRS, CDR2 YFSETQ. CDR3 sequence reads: CASSFRTSGSPTDTQYF. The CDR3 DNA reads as TGCGCCAGCAGCTTTCGGACTAGCGGGAGCCCCACAGATACGCAGTATTTT.

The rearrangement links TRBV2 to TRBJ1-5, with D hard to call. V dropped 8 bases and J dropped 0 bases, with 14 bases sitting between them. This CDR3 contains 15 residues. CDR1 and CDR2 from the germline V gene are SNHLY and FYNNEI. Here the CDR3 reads CASERRLDSNQPQHF. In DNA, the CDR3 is TGTGCCAGCGAGAGGAGACTTGATAGCAATCAGCCCCAGCATTTT.

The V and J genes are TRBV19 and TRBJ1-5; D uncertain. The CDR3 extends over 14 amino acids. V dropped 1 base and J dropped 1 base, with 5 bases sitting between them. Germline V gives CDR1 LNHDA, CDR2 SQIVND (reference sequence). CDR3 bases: TGTGCCAGTAGTATAGCTCTGAGCAATCAGCCCCAGCATTTT. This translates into CASSIALSNQPQHF.

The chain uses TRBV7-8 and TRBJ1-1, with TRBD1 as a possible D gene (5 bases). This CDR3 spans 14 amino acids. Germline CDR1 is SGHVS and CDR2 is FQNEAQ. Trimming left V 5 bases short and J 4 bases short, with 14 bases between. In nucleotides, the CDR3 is TGTGCCAGCAGCCACCCGGGGGTGGGCACTGAAGCTTTCTTT. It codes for CASSHPGVGTEAFF. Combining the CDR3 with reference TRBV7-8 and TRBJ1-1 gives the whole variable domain GAGVSQSPRYKVAKRGQDVALRCDPISGHVSLFWYQQALGQGPEFLTYFQNEAQLDKSGLPSDRFFAERPEGSVSTLKIQRTQQEDSAVYLCASSHPGVGTEAFFGQGTRLTVV.

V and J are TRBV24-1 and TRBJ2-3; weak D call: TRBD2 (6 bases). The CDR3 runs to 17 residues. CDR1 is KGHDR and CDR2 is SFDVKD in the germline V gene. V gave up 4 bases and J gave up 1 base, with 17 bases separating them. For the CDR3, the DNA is TGTGCCACCAGTGACCCGTCGGGGCCGGGGGGCACAGATACGCAGTATTTT. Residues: CATSDPSGPGGTDTQYF.

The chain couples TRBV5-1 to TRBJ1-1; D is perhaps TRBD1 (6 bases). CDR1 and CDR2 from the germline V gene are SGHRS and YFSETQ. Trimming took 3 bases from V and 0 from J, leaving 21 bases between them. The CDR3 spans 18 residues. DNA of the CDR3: TGCGCCAGCAGCTCGATAATTCCGGGACAAAACCTGAACACTGAAGCTTTCTTT. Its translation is CASSSIIPGQNLNTEAFF. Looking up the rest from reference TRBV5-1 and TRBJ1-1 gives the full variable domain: KAGVTQTPRYLIKTRGQQVTLSCSPISGHRSVSWYQQTPGQGLQFLFEYFSETQRNKGNFPGRFSGRQFSNSRSEMNVSTLELGDSALYLCASSSIIPGQNLNTEAFFGQGTRLTVV.

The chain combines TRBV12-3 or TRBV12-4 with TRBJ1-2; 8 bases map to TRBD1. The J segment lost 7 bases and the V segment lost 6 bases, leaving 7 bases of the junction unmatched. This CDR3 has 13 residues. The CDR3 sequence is CASSARTGLGYTF. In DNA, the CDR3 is TGTGCCAGCAGCGCCCGGACAGGGCTTGGCTACACCTTC.

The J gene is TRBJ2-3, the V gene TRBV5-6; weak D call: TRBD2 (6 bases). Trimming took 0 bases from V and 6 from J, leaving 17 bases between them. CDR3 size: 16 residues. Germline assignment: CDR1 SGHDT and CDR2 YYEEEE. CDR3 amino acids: CASSLATAGHYDTQYF. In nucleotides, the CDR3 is TGTGCCAGCAGCTTGGCGACAGCGGGTCATTACGATACGCAGTATTTT.

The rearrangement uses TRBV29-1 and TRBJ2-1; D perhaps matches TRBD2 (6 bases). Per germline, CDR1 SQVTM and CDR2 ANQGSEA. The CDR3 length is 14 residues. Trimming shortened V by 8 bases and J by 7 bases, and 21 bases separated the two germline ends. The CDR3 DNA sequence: TGCAGCTTCCTCCCGGGGGTAGCAAGGAATGAGCAGTTCTTC. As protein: CSFLPGVARNEQFF.

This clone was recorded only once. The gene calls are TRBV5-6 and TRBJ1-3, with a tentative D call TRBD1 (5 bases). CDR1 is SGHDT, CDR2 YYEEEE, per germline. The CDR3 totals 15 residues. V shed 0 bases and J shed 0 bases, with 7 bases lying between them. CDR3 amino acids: CASSLGGYSGNTIYF. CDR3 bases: TGTGCCAGCAGCTTGGGGGGCTACTCTGGAAACACCATATATTTT.